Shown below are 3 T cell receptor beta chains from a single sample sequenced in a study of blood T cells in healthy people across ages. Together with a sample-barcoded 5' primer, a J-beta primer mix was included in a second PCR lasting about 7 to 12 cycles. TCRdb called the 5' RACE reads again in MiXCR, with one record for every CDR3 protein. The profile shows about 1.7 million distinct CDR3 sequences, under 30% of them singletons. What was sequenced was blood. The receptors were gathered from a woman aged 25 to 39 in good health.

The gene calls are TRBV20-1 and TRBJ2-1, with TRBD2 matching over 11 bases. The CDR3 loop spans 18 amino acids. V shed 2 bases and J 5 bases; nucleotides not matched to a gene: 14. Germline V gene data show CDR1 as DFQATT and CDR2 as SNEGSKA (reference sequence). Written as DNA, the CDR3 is TGCAGTGCTAGAACATGGTCAACCGGGACTAGCGGAAACAATGAGCAGTTCTTC. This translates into CSARTWSTGTSGNNEQFF.

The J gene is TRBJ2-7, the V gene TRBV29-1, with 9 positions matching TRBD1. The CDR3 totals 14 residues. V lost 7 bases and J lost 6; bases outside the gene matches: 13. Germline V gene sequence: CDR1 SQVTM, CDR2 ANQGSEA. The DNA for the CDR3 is TGCAGCGCCAAAGGGGCGGACAGGGGTGCCGAGCAGTACTTC. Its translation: CSAKGADRGAEQYF.

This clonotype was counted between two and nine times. CDR3 sequence: CASSPVGENTDTQYF. CDR3 bases: TGTGCCAGCAGCCCCGTGGGGGAGAACACAGATACGCAGTATTTT. J is TRBJ2-3 and V is TRBV7-9; D may be TRBD1 or TRBD2 (5 bases each). Germline lookup yields CDR1 SEHNR and CDR2 FQNEAQ (reference sequence). The CDR3 has 15 amino acids. The ends were cut back, 5 bases at V and 2 bases at J, with 14 bases in the middle.